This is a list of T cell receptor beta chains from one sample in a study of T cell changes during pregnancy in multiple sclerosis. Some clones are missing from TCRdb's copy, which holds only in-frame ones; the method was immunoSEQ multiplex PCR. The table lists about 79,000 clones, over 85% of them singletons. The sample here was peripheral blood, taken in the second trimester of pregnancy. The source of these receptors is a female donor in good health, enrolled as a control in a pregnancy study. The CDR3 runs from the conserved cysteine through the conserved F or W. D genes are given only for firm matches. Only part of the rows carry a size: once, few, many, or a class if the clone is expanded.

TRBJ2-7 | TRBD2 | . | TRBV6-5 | CASSPSGGSYEQYF | TGTGCCAGCAGCCCGAGCGGGGGGTCCTACGAGCAGTACTTC
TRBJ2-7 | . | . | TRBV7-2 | CASTLRGRGGQYF | TGTGCCAGCACCCTGCGGGGGAGAGGGGGGCAGTACTTC
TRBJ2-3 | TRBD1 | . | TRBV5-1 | CASSLTRQGTSTDTQYF | TGCGCCAGCAGCCTAACCCGACAGGGTACTAGCACAGATACGCAGTATTTT
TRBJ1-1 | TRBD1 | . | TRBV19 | CASRTRDSGRTEAFF | TGTGCCAGTAGGACCCGGGACAGCGGGCGGACTGAAGCTTTCTTT
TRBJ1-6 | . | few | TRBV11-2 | CASTISGIYNSPLHF | TGTGCCAGCACCATATCGGGAATCTATAATTCACCCCTCCACTTT
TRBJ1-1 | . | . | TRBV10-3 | CAIRDSGDTEAFF | TGTGCCATCAGGGACTCAGGGGACACTGAAGCTTTCTTT
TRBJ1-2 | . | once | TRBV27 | CASSALEANYGYTF | TGTGCCAGCAGTGCCCTAGAAGCTAACTATGGCTACACCTTC
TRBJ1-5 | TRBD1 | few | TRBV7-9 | CASSSTGVHSNQPQHF | TGTGCCAGCAGCTCGACAGGGGTCCATAGCAATCAGCCCCAGCATTTT
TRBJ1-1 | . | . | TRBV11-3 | CASRPRVNTEAFF | TGTGCCAGCAGGCCCAGGGTGAACACTGAAGCTTTCTTT
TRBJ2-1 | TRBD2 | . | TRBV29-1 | CSVSGLAGSYNEQFF | TGCAGCGTCTCCGGACTAGCGGGGTCTTACAATGAGCAGTTCTTC
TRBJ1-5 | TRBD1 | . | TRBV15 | CATSRERDSYNQPQHF | TGTGCCACCAGCAGGGAAAGGGACAGCTACAATCAGCCCCAGCATTTT
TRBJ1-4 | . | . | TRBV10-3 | CAISVDSNEKLFF | TGTGCCATCAGTGTGGACAGTAATGAAAAACTGTTTTTT
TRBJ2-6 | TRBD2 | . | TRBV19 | CASSIPWGGSSSGANVLTF | TGTGCCAGTAGTATCCCCTGGGGGGGGTCTTCCTCTGGGGCCAACGTCCTGACTTTC
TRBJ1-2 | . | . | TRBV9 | CASSAAKGYTF | TGTGCCAGCAGCGCCGCTAAAGGCTACACCTTC
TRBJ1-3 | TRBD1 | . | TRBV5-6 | CASSPDRDGNTIYF | TGTGCCAGCAGCCCTGACAGGGATGGAAACACCATATATTTT
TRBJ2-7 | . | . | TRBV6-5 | CASSSGHEQYF | TGTGCCAGCAGTTCAGGCCACGAGCAGTACTTC
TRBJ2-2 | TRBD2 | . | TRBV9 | CASSVASGGRTGELFF | TGTGCCAGCAGCGTAGCTAGCGGGGGGCGGACCGGGGAGCTGTTTTTT
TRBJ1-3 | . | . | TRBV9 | CASSPLNRGSGNTIYF | TGTGCCAGCAGCCCTCTCAACCGGGGATCTGGAAACACCATATATTTT
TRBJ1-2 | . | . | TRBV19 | CASSIERRDGYTF | TGTGCCAGTAGTATAGAACGGAGGGATGGCTACACCTTC
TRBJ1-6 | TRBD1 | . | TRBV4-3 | CASSQGTGTGNSPLHF | TGCGCCAGCAGCCAGGGTACCGGGACAGGGAATTCACCCCTCCACTTT
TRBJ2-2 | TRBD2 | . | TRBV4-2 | CASSPPSGVRTGELFF | TGTGCCAGCAGCCCGCCTAGCGGGGTTAGGACCGGGGAGCTGTTTTTT
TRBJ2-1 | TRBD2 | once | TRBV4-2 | CASSQQIAGEYNEQFF | TGTGCCAGCAGCCAACAAATAGCGGGGGAGTACAATGAGCAGTTCTTC
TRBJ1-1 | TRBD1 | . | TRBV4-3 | CASSQALTGEGYANTEAFF | TGCGCCAGCAGCCAAGCCCTTACAGGGGAAGGGTATGCGAACACTGAAGCTTTCTTT
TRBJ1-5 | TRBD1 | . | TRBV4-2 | CASSQGGQGAPSQPQHF | TGTGCCAGCAGCCAAGGGGGACAGGGGGCACCAAGTCAGCCCCAGCATTTT
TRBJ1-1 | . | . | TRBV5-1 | CASSIPGQSEAFF | TGCGCCAGCAGTATCCCGGGACAATCTGAAGCTTTCTTT
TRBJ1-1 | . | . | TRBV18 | CASSLDRMNTEAFF | TGTGCCAGCTCACTAGACAGAATGAACACTGAAGCTTTCTTT
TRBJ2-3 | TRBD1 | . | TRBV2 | CASRAYRGRGTDTQYF | TGTGCCAGCAGGGCTTACAGGGGGCGCGGCACAGATACGCAGTATTTT
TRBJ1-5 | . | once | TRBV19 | CASSIGSRDFNQPQHF | TGTGCCAGTAGTATAGGGTCCAGGGATTTCAATCAGCCCCAGCATTTT
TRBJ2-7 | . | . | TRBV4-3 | CASSPSGQGWREQYF | TGCGCCAGCAGCCCCTCGGGACAAGGGTGGCGCGAGCAGTACTTC
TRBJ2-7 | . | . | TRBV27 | CASSSRGYEQYF | TGTGCCAGCAGCTCACGGGGCTACGAGCAGTACTTC
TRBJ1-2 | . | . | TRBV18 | CASSPVWRGAERKDGYTF | TGTGCCAGCTCCCCGGTGTGGAGGGGAGCGGAGCGAAAGGATGGCTACACCTTC
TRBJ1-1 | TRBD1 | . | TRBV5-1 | CASSLGDRASEAFF | TGCGCCAGCAGCTTGGGGGACAGGGCTTCTGAAGCTTTCTTT
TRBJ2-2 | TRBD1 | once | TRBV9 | CASSVNRGTGELFF | TGTGCCAGCAGCGTTAACAGGGGCACCGGGGAGCTGTTTTTT
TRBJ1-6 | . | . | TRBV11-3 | CASSDEGGGNSPLHF | TGTGCCAGCAGCGACGAAGGGGGGGGAAATTCACCCCTCCACTTT
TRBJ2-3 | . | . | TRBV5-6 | CASSPQGRTDTQYF | TGTGCCAGCAGCCCGCAGGGCCGCACAGATACGCAGTATTTT
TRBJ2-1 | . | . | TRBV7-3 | CASSSGSSYNEQFF | TGTGCCAGCAGTTCGGGGAGCTCCTACAATGAGCAGTTCTTC
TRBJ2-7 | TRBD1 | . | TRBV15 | CATSRDRGHEQYF | TGTGCCACCAGCAGAGATAGGGGGCACGAGCAGTACTTC
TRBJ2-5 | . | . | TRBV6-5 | CASRPPGGQETQYF | TGTGCCAGCAGACCCCCCGGGGGCCAAGAGACCCAGTACTTC
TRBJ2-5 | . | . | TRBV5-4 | CASSGLGGYQETQYF | TGTGCCAGCAGCGGTTTGGGGGGATACCAAGAGACCCAGTACTTC
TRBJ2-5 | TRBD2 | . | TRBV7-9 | CASSSILGGETQYF | TGTGCCAGCAGCTCCATATTGGGGGGGGAGACCCAGTACTTC
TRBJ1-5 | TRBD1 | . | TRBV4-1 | CASSQERAQGDQPQHF | TGCGCCAGCAGCCAAGAGAGGGCACAGGGGGATCAGCCCCAGCATTTT
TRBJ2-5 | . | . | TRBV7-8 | CASSLAGSGQETQYF | TGTGCCAGCAGCTTAGCAGGGAGCGGACAAGAGACCCAGTACTTC
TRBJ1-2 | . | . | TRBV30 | CAWSGQDNYGYTF | TGTGCCTGGAGTGGACAGGACAACTATGGCTACACCTTC
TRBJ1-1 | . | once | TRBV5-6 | CASSLKPNTEAFF | TGTGCCAGCAGCTTGAAGCCGAACACTGAAGCTTTCTTT
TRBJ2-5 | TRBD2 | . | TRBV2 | CASSERRGAEETQYF | TGTGCCAGCAGTGAACGGCGGGGGGCCGAGGAGACCCAGTACTTC
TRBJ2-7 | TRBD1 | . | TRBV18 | CASSPGQGAYEQYF | TGTGCCAGCTCACCAGGACAGGGGGCATACGAGCAGTACTTC
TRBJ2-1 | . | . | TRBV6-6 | CATSPGTFSYNEQFF | TGTGCCACTTCACCCGGGACTTTCTCCTACAATGAGCAGTTCTTC
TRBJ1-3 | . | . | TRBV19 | CARQRCLTSGNTIYF | TGTGCCAGACAGCGGTGCTTAACTTCTGGAAACACCATATATTTT
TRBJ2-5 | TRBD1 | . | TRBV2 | CATNRGLEETQYF | TGTGCCACCAACAGGGGGCTCGAGGAGACCCAGTACTTC
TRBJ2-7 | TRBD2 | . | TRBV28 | CASSLWSGGTYEQYF | TGTGCCAGCAGTTTATGGTCCGGGGGGACCTACGAGCAGTACTTC
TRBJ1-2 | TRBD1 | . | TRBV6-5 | CASSLRTGDGYTF | TGTGCCAGCAGTTTGAGGACAGGGGATGGCTACACCTTC
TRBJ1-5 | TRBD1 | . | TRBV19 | CASSIGGRGHGQPQHF | TGTGCCAGTAGTATAGGAGGCAGGGGGCATGGGCAGCCCCAGCATTTT
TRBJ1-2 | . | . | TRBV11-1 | CASSQARGTNYGYTF | TGTGCCAGCAGCCAGGCCCGGGGAACTAACTATGGCTACACCTTC
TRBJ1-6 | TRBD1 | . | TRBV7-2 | CASSYRTGNNSPLHF | TGTGCCAGCAGCTATCGGACAGGGAATAATTCACCCCTCCACTTT
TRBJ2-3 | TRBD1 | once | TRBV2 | CASSEGTASTDTQYF | TGTGCCAGCAGTGAGGGGACAGCTAGCACAGATACGCAGTATTTT
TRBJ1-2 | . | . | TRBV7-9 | CASSLAGLGGVSNYGYTF | TGTGCCAGCAGCTTAGCGGGTTTAGGAGGTGTTTCGAACTATGGCTACACCTTC
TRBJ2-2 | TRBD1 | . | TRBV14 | CASSQDLRGQSTGELFF | TGTGCCAGCAGCCAAGATCTTCGGGGACAGTCCACCGGGGAGCTGTTTTTT
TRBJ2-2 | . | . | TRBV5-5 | CASSWRGVGELFF | TGTGCCAGCAGCTGGAGGGGAGTCGGGGAGCTGTTTTTT
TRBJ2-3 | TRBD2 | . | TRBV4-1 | CASSRGEGLAGGTDTQYF | TGCGCCAGCAGCCGAGGGGAGGGACTAGCGGGGGGCACAGATACGCAGTATTTT
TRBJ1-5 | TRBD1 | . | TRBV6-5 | CASRQGDQPQHF | TGTGCCAGCAGACAGGGGGATCAGCCCCAGCATTTT